Listed below are T cell receptor beta chains from one sample, sequenced in a study of OX40 agonist ivuxolimab in advanced cancers. Here immunoSEQ multiplex PCR was the method, and the copy in TCRdb shows in-frame clones only, minus some. The table has 20,000 to 25,000 clones, roughly 93% seen once; the top ten hold about 50%. The source was CD4+ or CD8+ T cells sorted from blood, collected in a trial of the OX40 agonist ivuxolimab. The receptors originated from an adult with an advanced solid tumor such as melanoma, head and neck, liver or kidney cancer. The CDR3 runs from the conserved cysteine through the conserved F or W. D genes are given only for firm matches. Clone size is stated in some rows and not others, as once, few, many or a class when expanded.

11 | TRBJ2-1 | - | TRBV20-1 | - | TGCAGTGCTTCACTAGGAGTTGAGCAGTTCTTC | CSASLGVEQFF
16 | TRBJ2-5 | TRBD2 | TRBV9 | - | TGTGCCAGCAGCGTAGGAATAAGCGGGATACAAGAGACCCAGTACTTC | CASSVGISGIQETQYF
14 | TRBJ1-2 | - | TRBV2 | - | TGTGCCAGCACCCCGGAGATAGCTAACTATGGCTACACCTTC | CASTPEIANYGYTF
17 | TRBJ2-1 | - | TRBV5-1 | once | TGCGCCAGCAGCTTGTCCCCTTACAGGGCGTCCTACAATGAGCAGTTCTTC | CASSLSPYRASYNEQFF
14 | TRBJ2-5 | TRBD2 | TRBV9 | - | TGTGCCAGCAGCGTAGGCGGGAGCATGGAGACCCAGTACTTC | CASSVGGSMETQYF
15 | TRBJ1-1 | - | TRBV9 | - | TGTGCCAGCAGCGCGGGACAAGGAATGAACACTGAAGCTTTCTTT | CASSAGQGMNTEAFF
13 | TRBJ2-7 | - | TRBV27 | - | TGTGCCAGCAGTTTAGTTCCCCGCGGCGAGCAGTACTTC | CASSLVPRGEQYF
16 | TRBJ2-4 | - | TRBV11-2 | once | TGTGCCAGCAACTCCTTTTTGGGGGGCGCGGGAAACATTCAGTACTTC | CASNSFLGGAGNIQYF
13 | TRBJ1-1 | - | TRBV7-9 | - | TGTGCCAGCAAGGACCCCCTCTACACTGAAGCTTTCTTT | CASKDPLYTEAFF
16 | TRBJ1-6 | - | TRBV6-1 | - | TGTGCCAGCAGTGAGTGGCCCGGGACGGGCGTCTCACCCCTCCACTTT | CASSEWPGTGVSPLHF
13 | TRBJ1-2 | - | TRBV5-1 | - | TGCGCCAGCACTAACCTCCGGGACTATGGCTACACCTTC | CASTNLRDYGYTF
13 | TRBJ1-1 | - | TRBV6-5 | - | TGTGCCAGCAGTTACGAAGGGAACACTGAAGCTTTCTTT | CASSYEGNTEAFF
16 | TRBJ2-3 | TRBD2 | TRBV6-4 | once | TGTGCCAGCAGTGACCGGACTAGCGGGGGGGCAGATACGCAGTATTTT | CASSDRTSGGADTQYF
14 | TRBJ2-7 | TRBD2 | TRBV5-5 | - | TGTGCCAGCAGCTCCGTAGCGGGAATCTACGAGCAGTACTTC | CASSSVAGIYEQYF
14 | TRBJ2-2 | TRBD1 | TRBV18 | - | TGTGCCAGCTCACCACGACAGGGTGCCGGGGAGCTGTTTTTT | CASSPRQGAGELFF
18 | TRBJ2-3 | - | TRBV19 | - | TGTGCCAGTAGTATCTTGTTTCAAGGGGGCGGGACTACAGATACGCAGTATTTT | CASSILFQGGGTTDTQYF
18 | TRBJ1-5 | TRBD1 | TRBV10-1 | - | TGCGCCAGCAGTGTATGGATAGGAAGGGACAGGGGGTTTCAGCCCCAGCATTTT | CASSVWIGRDRGFQPQHF
16 | TRBJ2-7 | - | TRBV7-6 | - | TGTGCCAGCAGCTTAGCGGCAACGGGAGCTGGCTACGAGCAGTACTTC | CASSLAATGAGYEQYF
13 | TRBJ2-5 | - | TRBV12-5 | - | TGTGCTAGTGGTTTGGTAAACCTCGAGACCCAGTACTTC | CASGLVNLETQYF
18 | TRBJ2-7 | - | TRBV7-9 | - | TGTGCCAGCAGCTTAGGTGGCTTCTTTAAGGGGACCTCCTACGAGCAGTACTTC | CASSLGGFFKGTSYEQYF
15 | TRBJ2-7 | - | TRBV2 | - | TGTGCCATCCGGCCCCCCCCGGTAGCTCGGTACGAGCAGTACTTC | CAIRPPPVARYEQYF
13 | TRBJ1-1 | - | TRBV19 | once | TGTGCCAGTAGTCCCCAGGGGAACACTGAAGCTTTCTTT | CASSPQGNTEAFF